These 9 T cell receptor beta chains were all obtained from the same sample, sequenced in a study of T-cell reconstitution after alpha-beta-depleted transplantation in children. Preparation of the TCRbeta library involved a method that used unique molecular identifiers. MiXCR, run by TCRdb on the PCR reads, gives a single entry per CDR3 protein. Among about 900,000 distinct CDR3 sequences listed, roughly 29% were seen once. The starting material was PBMCs, mostly from graft donor cells, obtained 360 days after TCRalphabeta/CD19-depleted stem cell transplant. These receptors all stem from a boy under three years old who had a stem cell transplant for SCID, so the T cells may come from the graft donor.

V is TRBV3-1 and J is TRBJ2-1, with D hard to call. The germline gives CDR1 LGHDT, CDR2 YNNKEL (reference sequence). V shed 1 base and J shed 2 bases, with 9 bases lying between them. The CDR3 has 15 amino acids. The CDR3: CASSQVPGPYNEQFF. The CDR3 region has the DNA TGTGCCAGCAGCCAAGTCCCCGGACCCTACAATGAGCAGTTCTTC.

This clonotype was counted between two and nine times. The chain joins TRBV9 to TRBJ2-2; either TRBD1 or TRBD2 may fit D (6 bases each). The CDR3 has 15 residues. Per germline, CDR1 SGDLS and CDR2 YYNGEE. Trimming left V 1 base short and J 5 bases short, with 12 bases between. The CDR3 sequence: CASSVLTGRTGELFF. CDR3 in DNA: TGTGCCAGCAGCGTATTAACAGGGAGGACCGGGGAGCTGTTTTTT. The full variable domain, with the rest looked up from reference TRBV9 and TRBJ2-2, is DSGVTQTPKHLITATGQRVTLRCSPRSGDLSVYWYQQSLDQGLQFLIQYYNGEERAKGNILERFSAQQFPDLHSELNLSSLELGDSALYFCASSVLTGRTGELFFGEGSRLTVL.

The chain carries TRBV20-1 and TRBJ2-5; TRBD1 aligns across 9 bases. The CDR3 is made up of 14 amino acids. The V segment lost 6 bases and the J segment 5 bases; nucleotides outside the gene matches: 10. Germline assignment: CDR1 DFQATT and CDR2 SNEGSKA (reference sequence). Here the CDR3 reads CSAGRDRDSETQYF. CDR3 nucleotides: TGCAGTGCGGGCCGGGACAGGGATTCGGAGACCCAGTACTTC.

The CDR3 region is CASSQDGRGYGYTF. Here the CDR3 DNA reads TGTGCCAGCAGCCAAGATGGAAGGGGCTATGGCTACACCTTC. This chain uses TRBV3-1 with TRBJ1-2; maybe TRBD1 (5 bases). The CDR3 sequence is 14 residues long. V shed 0 bases and J shed 4 bases, with 9 bases lying between them. Germline V gives CDR1 LGHDT, CDR2 YNNKEL (reference sequence).

This clonotype was seen only once. The CDR3 DNA reads TGTGCCACCTTACGGCAGAGAAACTATGGCTACACCTTC. Its translation is CATLRQRNYGYTF. The rearrangement uses TRBV10-3 and TRBJ1-2; D not certain. The germline V gene encodes CDR1 ENHRY and CDR2 SYGVKD. V was shortened by 10 bases and J by 2 bases, with 14 bases between the two germline ends. CDR3 length: 13 residues.

The V gene is TRBV24-1, the J gene TRBJ2-5, with D maybe TRBD2 (6 bases). Trimming stripped 4 bases from V and 0 bases from J, with 11 bases between. CDR1 is KGHDR, CDR2 SFDVKD, per germline. CDR3 length equals 15 residues. CDR3 loop: CATSDPGGYQETQYF. The DNA of the CDR3 is TGTGCCACCAGTGACCCTGGAGGGTACCAAGAGACCCAGTACTTC.

The genes are TRBV15 and TRBJ2-5; 8 nucleotides align to TRBD2. The V gene end was trimmed by 4 bases and the J gene end by 4 bases; junction bases not matched to a gene: 11. This CDR3 spans 16 amino acids. Germline V gene sequence: CDR1 LNHNV, CDR2 YYDKDF (reference sequence). CDR3 amino acids: CATSTRGAGGGETQYF. CDR3 sequence (DNA): TGTGCCACCAGCACCCGAGGGGCGGGGGGCGGAGAGACCCAGTACTTC.

The chain couples TRBV7-9 to TRBJ2-4; 8 nucleotides align to TRBD1. In germline, CDR1 is SEHNR, CDR2 FQNEAQ (reference sequence). The CDR3 loop spans 17 amino acids. Trimming removed 5 bases from V and 4 bases from J; junction bases left unmatched: 13. CDR3 nucleotide sequence: TGTGCCAGCAGCCCACCTTACCGACAGGGGCAGAAAAACATTCAGTACTTC. Translating gives CASSPPYRQGQKNIQYF.

V is TRBV25-1 and J is TRBJ1-1, with unresolved D. Per germline, CDR1 MGHDK and CDR2 SYGVNS. V was trimmed by 4 bases and J by 10 bases, leaving 10 bases between them. The CDR3 is 11 residues long. The CDR3 protein is CASSGPSAAFF. The CDR3 region has the DNA TGTGCCAGCAGTGGGCCATCCGCAGCTTTCTTT.